Presented here are 29 T cell receptor beta chains from one specimen sequenced in a study of pediatric ulcerative colitis. Using immunoSEQ multiplex PCR, the repertoire was profiled, and TCRdb retains in-frame clones only, with some absent. The sample has 57,000 or so clones; about 87% are singletons. The specimen was blood. The receptors originated from a boy aged 5-17 years who was a control in a study of pediatric ulcerative colitis.

The count of this clone is one. The chain joins TRBV6-1 to TRBJ2-1; TRBD2 agrees at 12 bases. V shed 6 bases, J shed 10 bases, and the junction held 10 bases outside the gene matches. The germline CDR1 and CDR2 sequences are MNHNS and SASEGT. The CDR3 spans 15 residues. The chain's CDR3 is CASSAGLAGIQEQFF. In DNA, the CDR3 is TGTGCCAGCAGCGCAGGACTAGCGGGGATCCAAGAGCAGTTCTTC.

V usage is TRBV28 and J usage is TRBJ1-1, with D unclear. CDR1 and CDR2 (germline): MDHEN, SYDVKM. There are 11 residues in the CDR3. Trimming stripped 6 bases from V and 5 bases from J, with 7 bases between. The CDR3 coding sequence is TGTGCCAGCAGAGGTAGGACTGAAGCTTTCTTT. This gives the protein CASRGRTEAFF. Supplemented by reference TRBV28 and TRBJ1-1, the full variable domain reads DVKVTQSSRYLVKRTGEKVFLECVQDMDHENMFWYRQDPGLGLRLIYFSYDVKMKEKGDIPEGYSVSREKKERFSLILESASTNQTSMYLCASRGRTEAFFGQGTRLTVV.

This chain links TRBV5-1 with TRBJ2-1, with a possible D match to TRBD2 (7 bases). The ends were cut back, 5 bases at V and 3 bases at J, with 21 bases in the middle. The CDR3 length is 17 residues. The germline V gene encodes CDR1 SGHRS and CDR2 YFSETQ. CDR3 region: CASRFLLGGAIYNEQFF. The CDR3 coding sequence is TGCGCCAGCAGATTCCTCCTAGGGGGGGCCATCTACAATGAGCAGTTCTTC.

V and J are TRBV9 and TRBJ2-3, with 7 bases fitting TRBD2. The CDR3 is 19 amino acids. Trimming cost V 4 bases and J 0 bases; bases outside gene matches: 17. From germline, CDR1 is SGDLS and CDR2 YYNGEE. The CDR3 DNA reads as TGTGCCAGCAGCCCAAGACTGGCTAGCGGACAATTAAGCACAGATACGCAGTATTTT. Its translation is CASSPRLASGQLSTDTQYF.

This clone was detected once. One junction end does not reproduce the germline sequence, and a read error may be involved. Other DNA variants within this sample encode the same CDR3. The V and J genes are TRBV6-6 and TRBJ2-5; D call uncertain. This CDR3 is 16 amino acids long. The germline gives CDR1 MNHNY, CDR2 SVGAGI (reference sequence). The CDR3 DNA is TGCGCCAGCAGTTACTCATCTTTGTCGGGCCAAGAGACCCAGTACTTC. It encodes CASSYSSLSGQETQYF.

This clone has a single count. The chain is built from TRBV6-1 and TRBJ1-2; D unresolved. The CDR3 extends over 15 amino acids. CDR1 is MNHNS and CDR2 is SASEGT in the germline V gene. Trimming shortened V by 2 bases and J by 5 bases, and 15 bases separated the two germline ends. CDR3 in DNA: TGTGCCAGCAGTGAATTATCACCCAGCGCGTATGGCTACACCTTC. Translated: CASSELSPSAYGYTF.

This clone occurred once. The rearrangement links TRBV11-2 to TRBJ2-7; D not resolved. Trimming removed 0 bases at V and 4 bases at J, with 13 bases between. The CDR3 consists of 15 residues. Germline V gene lookup returns CDR1 SGHAT and CDR2 FQNNGV. The DNA of the CDR3 is TGTGCCAGCAGCTTAGAGGTGGGCCCCATGTACGAGCAGTACTTC. Amino acid sequence: CASSLEVGPMYEQYF.

This chain links TRBV6-1 with TRBJ1-3; D is unclear. Trimming cost V 0 bases and J 0 bases, with 6 bases left between them. Germline CDR1 is MNHNS and CDR2 is SASEGT. This CDR3 is built from 15 residues. The CDR3 reads CASSEAGLSGNTIYF. Written as DNA, the CDR3 is TGTGCCAGCAGTGAAGCAGGCCTCTCTGGAAACACCATATATTTT.

The chain links TRBV7-2 to TRBJ1-5; D is unclear. The V and J ends lost 1 base and 1 base respectively, with 8 bases between them. There are 15 residues in the CDR3. Germline V gives CDR1 SGHTA, CDR2 FQGNSA. CDR3 region: CASSLDGGSNQPQHF. CDR3 sequence (DNA): TGTGCCAGCAGCTTAGATGGTGGAAGCAATCAGCCCCAGCATTTT.

The J gene is TRBJ1-3, the V gene TRBV28, with TRBD1 matching 7 bases. The CDR3 covers 14 residues. The junction had 7 bases not matched to a gene; V was cut back by 11 bases and J by 0 bases. The germline gives CDR1 MDHEN, CDR2 SYDVKM. The CDR3 bases are TGTGCCTGCTCGGACAGGAACTCTGGAAACACCATATATTTT. Its translation: CACSDRNSGNTIYF. Complete variable domain (other parts from reference TRBV28 and TRBJ1-3): DVKVTQSSRYLVKRTGEKVFLECVQDMDHENMFWYRQDPGLGLRLIYFSYDVKMKEKGDIPEGYSVSREKKERFSLILESASTNQTSMYLCACSDRNSGNTIYFGEGSWLTVV.

The V gene is TRBV7-8, the J gene TRBJ2-5; 7 nucleotides agree with TRBD2. V lost 6 bases and J lost 5; bases outside the gene matches: 6. The CDR3 spans 13 residues. CDR1 and CDR2 (germline): SGHVS, FQNEAQ. Written as DNA, the CDR3 is TGTGCCAGCAGTCTTATGGGGGGGGAGACCCAGTACTTC. Residues: CASSLMGGETQYF.

V gene TRBV7-2 combines with J gene TRBJ2-3, with unresolved D. Trimming pared 5 bases from V and 0 bases from J, leaving 15 bases between. Germline V gene data show CDR1 as SGHTA and CDR2 as FQGNSA. This CDR3 contains 16 residues. The CDR3 sequence: CASSKFLTTSTDTQYF. The CDR3 coding sequence is TGTGCCAGCAGCAAGTTTCTAACTACTAGCACAGATACGCAGTATTTT.

This chain connects TRBV30 to TRBJ2-5, with a possible D match to TRBD1 (5 bases). Germline V gene data show CDR1 as GTSNPN and CDR2 as SVGIG (reference sequence). This CDR3 is 13 amino acids long. With 2 bases removed from V and 4 bases from J, the gap between germline ends came to 11 bases. The CDR3 region has the DNA TGTGCCTGGAGTTATCACAGGTTAGAGACCCAGTACTTC. Protein: CAWSYHRLETQYF.

The gene calls are TRBV7-3 and TRBJ1-2, with D perhaps matching TRBD1 (6 bases). Trimming pared 5 bases from V and 7 bases from J, leaving 14 bases between. CDR1 is SGHTA and CDR2 is FQGTGA in the germline V gene. CDR3 length equals 13 residues. The CDR3 nucleotides are TGTGCCAGCAGCCTGAACAGGGACTCTGGCTACACCTTC. It encodes CASSLNRDSGYTF.

This rearrangement joins TRBV4-1 to TRBJ2-5; TRBD1 might be the D (6 bases). CDR1 and CDR2 from the germline V gene are MGHRA and YSYEKL. The CDR3 totals 16 residues. Trimming took off 0 bases at V and 4 bases at J, with 15 bases between the two ends. CDR3 protein: CASSQDGLDSLETQYF. DNA of the CDR3: TGCGCCAGCAGCCAAGATGGGTTGGACAGTTTAGAGACCCAGTACTTC.

The J gene is TRBJ2-3, the V gene TRBV15; tentative D call: TRBD1 (6 bases). The CDR3 totals 15 residues. The germline V gene has CDR1 LNHNV and CDR2 YYDKDF (reference sequence). Trimming pared 0 bases from V and 2 bases from J, leaving 9 bases between. The CDR3 loop reads CATSRDRGFTDTQYF. CDR3 sequence (DNA): TGTGCCACCAGCAGAGATAGGGGGTTCACAGATACGCAGTATTTT.

The gene calls are TRBV7-9 and TRBJ2-2; D is perhaps TRBD1 or TRBD2 (5 bases each). The CDR3 consists of 19 residues. Trimming removed 5 bases at V and 2 bases at J, with 24 bases between. CDR1 is SEHNR, CDR2 FQNEAQ, per germline (reference sequence). This CDR3 reads CASSHSGGPLKANTGELFF. In nucleotides, the CDR3 is TGTGCCAGCAGCCACAGTGGGGGACCACTTAAAGCCAACACCGGGGAGCTGTTTTTT. Drawing the rest from reference TRBV7-9 and TRBJ2-2, the complete variable domain is DTGVSQNPRHKITKRGQNVTFRCDPISEHNRLYWYRQTLGQGPEFLTYFQNEAQLEKSRLLSDRFSAERPKGSFSTLEIQRTEQGDSAMYLCASSHSGGPLKANTGELFFGEGSRLTVL.

Only one count was recorded for this clone. This chain joins TRBV6-1 and TRBJ1-2; D gene ambiguous. There are 15 residues in the CDR3. V lost 2 bases and J 8 bases, leaving 18 bases between the germline ends. Germline values: CDR1 MNHNS, CDR2 SASEGT. CDR3 region: CASSESRYRGSGYTF. Here the CDR3 DNA reads TGTGCCAGCAGTGAATCTAGGTATCGCGGGAGCGGCTACACCTTC.

This clone showed up just a few times. This chain joins TRBV19 and TRBJ1-5; 10 bases are shared with TRBD1. Germline CDR1 LNHDA, CDR2 SQIVND (reference sequence). This CDR3 is 16 amino acids long. Trimming took 6 bases from V and 1 from J; bases not matched to a gene: 6. CDR3 amino acids: CASSRDRGRSNQPQHF. For the CDR3, the DNA is TGTGCCAGTAGCCGGGACAGGGGTCGAAGCAATCAGCCCCAGCATTTT.

This clone appeared once. The chain is built from TRBV30 and TRBJ2-7; D is tentatively TRBD1 or TRBD2 (5 bases each). The CDR3 contains 16 residues. Trimming removed 1 base at V and 1 base at J, with 17 bases between. Germline CDR1 reads GTSNPN; CDR2 reads SVGIG (reference sequence). CDR3 sequence reads: CAWSGDLGTVSYEQYF. In nucleotides, the CDR3 is TGTGCCTGGAGTGGAGACCTCGGGACGGTGTCCTACGAGCAGTACTTC.

V usage is TRBV9 and J usage is TRBJ2-7, with 7 bases identical to TRBD2. The J segment lost 5 bases and the V segment lost 3 bases, leaving 20 bases of the junction unmatched. CDR1 and CDR2 (germline): SGDLS, YYNGEE. CDR3 size: 18 residues. Here the CDR3 reads CASSAPPGGWGGSNEQYF. The CDR3 DNA follows: TGTGCCAGCAGCGCCCCTCCCGGTGGGTGGGGGGGGTCCAACGAGCAGTACTTC.

The chain has TRBV27 and TRBJ2-1; 12 nucleotides line up with TRBD2. The length of the CDR3 is 16 residues. CDR1 MNHEY and CDR2 SMNVEV come from the germline V gene (reference sequence). The V segment lost 4 bases and the J segment 3 bases; nucleotides outside the gene matches: 4. CDR3 coding DNA: TGTGCCAGCAGTTCACTAGCGGGAGGCATCTACAATGAGCAGTTCTTC. This sequence encodes CASSSLAGGIYNEQFF.

The V gene is TRBV19, the J gene TRBJ2-3; tentative D call: TRBD1 (6 bases). The CDR3 is 15 amino acids. V lost 3 bases and J lost 3, with 13 bases in between. The germline CDR1 and CDR2 sequences are LNHDA and SQIVND (reference sequence). The CDR3 nucleotides read TGTGCCAGTAGTATTGCCAGGGGAGTAACAGATACGCAGTATTTT. Amino acid sequence: CASSIARGVTDTQYF.

The V and J genes are TRBV10-3 and TRBJ2-2; D remains unclear. V was cut by 8 bases and J by 8 bases, with 18 bases left in between. This CDR3 has 14 residues. Germline-derived CDR1 and CDR2 are ENHRY and SYGVKD. In DNA form, the CDR3 reads TGTGCCATCTACATAGGTACTCCAGGAGGGGAGCTGTTTTTT. Protein product: CAIYIGTPGGELFF.

The V call is TRBV27, the J call TRBJ2-6; possible D gene TRBD1, 6 bases. There are 16 residues in the CDR3. Germline V gene data show CDR1 as MNHEY and CDR2 as SMNVEV (reference sequence). V lost 5 bases and J 3 bases, leaving 14 bases between the germline ends. CDR3 nucleotide sequence: TGTGCCAGCAGTAATCGACAGGTCCTTGGGGCCAACGTCCTGACTTTC. Its translation is CASSNRQVLGANVLTF.

The chain employs TRBV7-6 and TRBJ2-7; D is uncertain. The CDR3 is made up of 12 amino acids. From germline, CDR1 is SGHVS and CDR2 FNYEAQ. Trimming shortened V by 2 bases and J by 5 bases, and 7 bases separated the two germline ends. DNA for the CDR3: TGTGCCAGCAGCTTACCGCTGGACGAGCAGTACTTC. Its translation: CASSLPLDEQYF. Combining the CDR3 with reference TRBV7-6 and TRBJ2-7 gives the whole variable domain GAGVSQSPRYKVTKRGQDVALRCDPISGHVSLYWYRQALGQGPEFLTYFNYEAQQDKSGLPNDRFSAERPEGSISTLTIQRTEQRDSAMYRCASSLPLDEQYFGPGTRLTVT.

This clone appeared a single time. The CDR3 sequence is CASTSTGFSNQPQHF. DNA of the CDR3: TGTGCCAGCACCTCGACAGGGTTCAGCAATCAGCCCCAGCATTTT. This chain joins TRBV28 and TRBJ1-5, with 7 bases lining up with TRBD1. Trimming took 7 bases from V and 1 from J; bases not matched to a gene: 7. The CDR3 totals 15 residues. CDR1 MDHEN and CDR2 SYDVKM come from the germline V gene.

The V and J genes are TRBV11-1 and TRBJ1-4; D is unclear. V dropped 8 bases and J dropped 8 bases, with 18 bases sitting between them. The CDR3 extends over 14 amino acids. Germline CDR1 and CDR2: SGHAT and FQDESV (reference sequence). CDR3 protein: CASAIGQLREKLFF. The DNA for the CDR3 is TGTGCCAGCGCTATCGGGCAGTTGCGGGAAAAACTGTTTTTT.

The rearrangement links TRBV5-4 to TRBJ2-5, with TRBD2 matching 16 bases. The CDR3 is made up of 18 amino acids. The J segment lost 4 bases and the V segment lost 0 bases, leaving 6 bases of the junction unmatched. Germline V gene lookup returns CDR1 SGHNT and CDR2 YYREEE (reference sequence). The CDR3 DNA reads as TGTGCCAGCAGCTTGGCCGGGACTAGCGGGAGGGCCGGAGAGACCCAGTACTTC. This codes for CASSLAGTSGRAGETQYF.